This TCR beta chain emerged from a study of cytomegalovirus exposure and HLA in healthy donors (dated 2017 in TCRdb). Concerning the study at large: According to a later analysis, the approximately 120 validation repertoires were produced on the same platform as the roughly 720 repertoires of the first cohort. The aim of the study was to test whether cataloging public T cell receptors could identify signatures of past pathogen exposure. High-throughput TCR immunosequencing, statistical association of individual TCRs with disease status, and machine learning were combined to predict cytomegalovirus infection status. In addition to the first cohort of hundreds of subjects, a separate validation cohort of approximately 110 different subjects was used. What the study reported, not specific to this receptor: Across donors, most TCR sequences were observed very rarely, whereas some public TCRs were present in many individuals. A later analysis had no HLA typing for the validation cohort, so co-occurrence there was scored across all 130 or so repertoires. In the study, some 180 TCR beta chains were listed as associated with cytomegalovirus. A few of the identified cytomegalovirus-associated TCR beta chains were confirmed in vitro to be specific for cytomegalovirus antigens. The authors suggested that the approach could potentially be generalized to other disease states and immunological phenotypes. In a later analysis, TCRs clustered in the first cohort were found to also tend to co-occur in the roughly 120 validation repertoires, with about 93% of cluster scores above 0. Cytomegalovirus status was reported to be diagnosed by the classifier with high specificity and sensitivity in both the original and validation cohorts.

Library preparation used the immunoSEQ multiplex PCR assay. The original pipeline was this. A statistical classification framework was built to diagnose cytomegalovirus status from the catalog of TCR beta chain sequences. As stored in TCRdb, this immuneACCESS dataset retains in-frame rearrangements with V and J assigned. A fraction of the clones does not appear; measured against another copy, unresolved V genes explain less than half of the discrepancy, and the remainder lacks a known reason. V and J calls and clone size are those listed in that table; D and trimming were worked out from the DNA. For this sample there are some 150,000 clones; just under 90% appear just once. The ten largest clonotypes hold around 6% of the sample. The donors belonged to the validation cohort of about 120 subjects, which was separate from the roughly 670-subject first cohort. Notes on this clone: There is no known antigen for this receptor. Per-base quality was not reported, and no clone a single base away is much larger than it.

V loses 2 bases, J loses 6 bases, and the germline ends lie 11 bases apart. The germline V gene yields MNHEY for CDR1 and SVGAGI for CDR2. Counted from cysteine to phenylalanine, this CDR3 has 13 amino acids. The read is trimmed to its CDR3 DNA, 39 bases read in frame from base 1. This TCR was recovered from a woman in her twenties or thirties in good health and CMV-seropositive. The rearranged chain carries TRBV6-5 and TRBJ2-7; no confident D gene assignment can be made. Sequences were obtained from PBMCs. The sequence in DNA is TGTGCCAGCAGTTACGCCCGAGTCCGCGAGCAGTACTTC. This yields the protein CASSYARVREQYF.